Below are 9 T cell receptor beta chains sequenced from a single sample in a study of blood T cell repertoires in COVID-19. Generated by immunoSEQ multiplex PCR, the TCRdb table keeps only in-frame clones and is missing some. The sample yields about 90,000 clones, more than 85% seen once. Sequencing input: peripheral blood. The receptor source for this set is a human donor with active COVID-19. The donor label of this sample is uncertain.

This chain links TRBV10-1 with TRBJ1-1, with D possibly being TRBD1 (5 bases). The CDR3 is made up of 14 amino acids. Trimming took off 0 bases at V and 5 bases at J, with 10 bases between the two ends. Per the germline V gene, CDR1 is WNHNN and CDR2 is SYGVQD (reference sequence). CDR3 DNA sequence: TGCGCCAGCAGTGAGTCATCAAGGGGAACTGAAGCTTTCTTT. It codes for CASSESSRGTEAFF.

This chain uses TRBV11-2 with TRBJ2-1; no definite D call. This CDR3 region has 16 residues. V dropped 5 bases and J dropped 0 bases, with 14 bases sitting between them. Germline V gives CDR1 SGHAT, CDR2 FQNNGV. The CDR3 DNA sequence: TGTGCCAGCAGCCCTCAAGTGAGTCACTCCTACAATGAGCAGTTCTTC. Translated, it gives CASSPQVSHSYNEQFF. Using reference TRBV11-2 and TRBJ2-1 for the parts outside the CDR3, the full variable domain is EAGVAQSPRYKIIEKRQSVAFWCNPISGHATLYWYQQILGQGPKLLIQFQNNGVVDDSQLPKDRFSAERLKGVDSTLKIQPAKLEDSAVYLCASSPQVSHSYNEQFFGPGTRLTVL.

This sequence joins TRBV11-3 and TRBJ2-7; D may be TRBD2 (5 bases). Germline V lookup: CDR1 SGHNT, CDR2 YENEEA. This CDR3 has 14 amino acids. The germline V and J ends were trimmed by 3 bases and 7 bases, with 16 bases remaining between them. The CDR3 sequence is CASSLGADYEEQYF. In DNA form, the CDR3 reads TGTGCCAGCAGCTTGGGAGCAGACTACGAAGAGCAGTACTTC.

This clone came up once. The genes are TRBV6-5 and TRBJ1-1; D is unclear. Germline-derived CDR1 and CDR2 are MNHEY and SVGAGI. CDR3 length: 15 residues. Trimming pared 6 bases from V and 1 base from J, leaving 15 bases between. The CDR3 here is CASRPQWGGNTEAFF. CDR3 sequence (DNA): TGTGCCAGCAGACCCCAATGGGGAGGGAACACTGAAGCTTTCTTT.

The CDR3: CASSLDREREKLFF. In nucleotides, the CDR3 is TGTGCCAGCAGCCTCGACAGGGAGCGGGAAAAACTGTTTTTT. This sequence joins TRBV2 and TRBJ1-4, with 7 positions matching TRBD1. With 6 bases clipped from V and 8 bases from J, the junction kept 9 bases outside the gene matches. The CDR3 is 14 amino acids. Germline V lookup: CDR1 SNHLY, CDR2 FYNNEI.

The V call is TRBV6-6, the J call TRBJ2-3; perhaps TRBD1 as D (5 bases). There are 14 residues in the CDR3. V lost 2 bases to trimming and J lost 6 bases, with 12 bases between them. From germline, CDR1 is MNHNY and CDR2 SVGAGI (reference sequence). This CDR3 is CASSYARDEDTQYF. DNA for the CDR3: TGTGCCAGCAGTTACGCCAGGGATGAGGATACGCAGTATTTT.

This clone occurred once. This sequence joins TRBV2 and TRBJ2-3; possibly TRBD2 for D (6 bases). V lost 6 bases and J lost 4, with 20 bases in between. In germline, CDR1 is SNHLY, CDR2 FYNNEI. The CDR3 contains 16 residues. CDR3 residues: CASRNSGWGNADTQYF. CDR3 coding DNA: TGTGCCAGCAGGAATAGCGGTTGGGGTAACGCAGATACGCAGTATTTT.

V and J are TRBV5-1 and TRBJ2-3, with 11 nucleotides matching TRBD2. The V gene end was trimmed by 4 bases and the J gene end by 5 bases; junction bases not matched to a gene: 15. The V gene's germline CDR1 is SGHRS and CDR2 YFSETQ. This CDR3 has 18 residues. The CDR3 protein is CASSLSSIAGGRLDTQYF. The DNA of the CDR3 is TGCGCCAGCAGCCTCTCGAGTATAGCGGGGGGGCGATTAGATACGCAGTATTTT.

The V call is TRBV5-1, the J call TRBJ2-7; TRBD1 matches at 10 bases. From germline, CDR1 is SGHRS and CDR2 YFSETQ. CDR3 length: 16 residues. J lost 5 bases, V lost 0 bases, and 8 bases had no gene match. The DNA of the CDR3 is TGCGCCAGCAGCTTGGGTTCCTCCGGGACAGGGGACGAGCAGTACTTC. Translation gives CASSLGSSGTGDEQYF.